Below are 6 T cell receptor beta chains sequenced from a single sample in a study of cytomegalovirus exposure and HLA in healthy donors. PCR employed 60 Vbeta and 13 Jbeta primers. The repertoire was sequenced with immunoSEQ multiplex PCR; TCRdb's copy has only in-frame clones and lacks some. The data show about 190,000 clones, about nine tenths seen once. The sequencing input was PBMCs. The receptors derive from a man aged 25 to 40 in good health and CMV-seronegative.

The rearrangement links TRBV4-1 to TRBJ2-2; 11 bases map to TRBD2. Germline CDR1 is MGHRA and CDR2 is YSYEKL. CDR3 length: 18 residues. Losses at the gene ends were 1 base for V and 3 bases for J; bases not matched to a gene: 7. The CDR3 nucleotides are TGCGCCAGCAGCCAAGCCCTAGCGGGAGGATGGGACACCGGGGAGCTGTTTTTT. It yields the protein CASSQALAGGWDTGELFF.

The chain uses TRBV6-1 and TRBJ1-2; tentative D call: TRBD1 (5 bases). Trimming shortened V by 3 bases and J by 4 bases, and 15 bases separated the two germline ends. CDR3 length equals 15 residues. The germline gives CDR1 MNHNS, CDR2 SASEGT. The CDR3 protein is CASSDLWEGSYGYTF. The CDR3 coding sequence is TGTGCCAGCAGTGACCTATGGGAGGGGTCCTATGGCTACACCTTC.

This clone was seen a handful of times. The V gene is TRBV12-5, the J gene TRBJ2-7; 8 bases line up with TRBD1. The CDR3 sequence is 16 residues long. The germline V gene has CDR1 LGHNT and CDR2 FRNRAP. Unmatched junction bases numbered 9, after V lost 1 base and J lost 4 bases. The CDR3 spells CASGLGTGNFFYEQYF. DNA for the CDR3: TGTGCTAGTGGTTTGGGGACAGGGAATTTCTTTTACGAGCAGTACTTC.

The chain recombines TRBV6-6 with TRBJ2-1, with TRBD2 identical over 11 bases. Trimming removed 7 bases from V and 7 bases from J; junction bases left unmatched: 3. CDR3 size: 13 residues. CDR1 is MNHNY and CDR2 is SVGAGI in the germline V gene (reference sequence). CDR3 bases: TGTGCCAGCACGGTAGCGGGGGGGAATGAGCAGTTCTTC. Amino acids: CASTVAGGNEQFF.

The chain links TRBV28 to TRBJ2-7; 9 bases are shared with TRBD1. Trimming removed 8 bases from V and 1 base from J; junction bases left unmatched: 3. Germline values: CDR1 MDHEN, CDR2 SYDVKM. This CDR3 has 13 residues. The CDR3 loop is CASRTGVSYEQYF. In DNA form, the CDR3 reads TGTGCCAGCCGGACAGGGGTATCCTACGAGCAGTACTTC.

The rearrangement links TRBV5-4 to TRBJ2-5, with a tentative D call TRBD2 (6 bases). This CDR3 has 15 residues. Trimming pared 1 base from V and 5 bases from J, leaving 15 bases between. CDR1 is SGHNT, CDR2 YYREEE, per germline (reference sequence). In DNA form, the CDR3 reads TGTGCCAGCAGCTTGCAGGGAGGCCGCGTGGAGACCCAGTACTTC. Translated, it gives CASSLQGGRVETQYF. Filled out from reference TRBV5-4 and TRBJ2-5, the complete variable domain reads ETGVTQSPTHLIKTRGQQVTLRCSSQSGHNTVSWYQQALGQGPQFIFQYYREEENGRGNFPPRFSGLQFPNYSSELNVNALELDDSALYLCASSLQGGRVETQYFGPGTRLLVL.